The 17 T cell receptor beta chains below come from one sample, sequenced in a study of T cell responses to AZD1222 COVID-19 vaccine. Assay used: immunoSEQ multiplex PCR; TCRdb lists only in-frame clones, some missing. The data hold approximately 71,000 clones, with about 80% observed a single time. The input for sequencing was peripheral blood, taken on day 0 of AZD1222 vaccination. The receptors here all came from an adult in good health.

The chain couples TRBV6-5 to TRBJ1-2; D gene ambiguous. Germline CDR1 and CDR2: MNHEY and SVGAGI. Trimming removed 8 bases at V and 7 bases at J, with 17 bases between. The CDR3 is 13 amino acids. Here the CDR3 DNA reads TGTGCCAGCCATGAGGGTGCCATCGTTGGCTACACCTTC. Translation: CASHEGAIVGYTF.

The chain is built from TRBV10-2 and TRBJ1-6; a possible D gene is TRBD1 (5 bases). Germline assignment: CDR1 WSHSY and CDR2 SAAADI. V lost 8 bases to trimming and J lost 4 bases, with 15 bases between them. The CDR3 is 15 amino acids. CDR3 in amino acids: CASVTGTGYNSPLHF. The CDR3 coding sequence is TGCGCCAGCGTTACCGGGACGGGGTATAATTCACCCCTCCACTTT.

This clone occurred a few times. The CDR3 bases are TGTGCCAGCAGGTCACAGGGGCAGCAGTTCTTC. It codes for CASRSQGQQFF. V is TRBV6-5 and J is TRBJ2-1; 7 bases match TRBD1. CDR1 and CDR2 (germline): MNHEY, SVGAGI. The J segment lost 11 bases and the V segment lost 6 bases, leaving 4 bases of the junction unmatched. The CDR3 spans 11 residues.

The V call is TRBV30, the J call TRBJ1-5, with D perhaps TRBD1 (6 bases). This CDR3 has 14 amino acids. The germline V gene encodes CDR1 GTSNPN and CDR2 SVGIG (reference sequence). The V and J ends lost 1 base and 1 base respectively, with 8 bases between them. The CDR3 loop is CAWSGGRSNQPQHF. The CDR3 nucleotides are TGTGCCTGGAGTGGGGGGCGAAGCAATCAGCCCCAGCATTTT. The variable domain in full, with the rest retrieved from reference TRBV30 and TRBJ1-5, is SQTIHQWPATLVQPVGSPLSLECTVEGTSNPNLYWYRQAAGRGLQLLFYSVGIGQISSEVPQNLSASRPQDRQFILSSKKLLLSDSGFYLCAWSGGRSNQPQHFGDGTRLSIL.

The gene calls are TRBV5-1 and TRBJ2-1; 7 nucleotides agree with TRBD1. This CDR3 spans 16 amino acids. The trim removed 4 bases at V and 4 bases at J, leaving 11 bases unmatched. Germline V gene lookup returns CDR1 SGHRS and CDR2 YFSETQ. The CDR3 is CASSPTNEGAYNEQFF. The CDR3 region has the DNA TGCGCCAGCAGCCCCACGAATGAGGGGGCGTACAATGAGCAGTTCTTC.

Only a few counts were recorded for this clone. V and J are TRBV6-1 and TRBJ1-1; D unclear. This CDR3 region has 13 residues. The V and J ends lost 0 bases and 9 bases respectively, with 11 bases between them. Germline CDR1 is MNHNS and CDR2 is SASEGT. The CDR3 loop is CASSEARGWKAFF. The CDR3 nucleotides read TGTGCCAGCAGTGAAGCGCGGGGTTGGAAAGCTTTCTTT.

The chain combines TRBV3-1 (or the pseudogene TRBV3-2) with TRBJ2-1, with D unclear. This CDR3 spans 12 amino acids. Trimming removed 1 base from V and 13 bases from J, with 11 bases in between. Germline V gene sequence: CDR1 LGHDT, CDR2 YNNKEL (reference sequence). For the CDR3, the DNA is TGTGCCAGCAGCCAAGGGATTATTGGCCAGTTCTTC. Residues: CASSQGIIGQFF.

The CDR3 region is CASSSAGAPQETQYF. In nucleotides, the CDR3 is TGCGCCAGCAGCTCGGCAGGGGCCCCACAAGAGACCCAGTACTTC. The chain has TRBV5-1 and TRBJ2-5; TRBD1 might be the D (6 bases). The ends were cut back, 3 bases at V and 2 bases at J, with 14 bases in the middle. Looked up from germline, CDR1 is SGHRS and CDR2 is YFSETQ. The CDR3 runs 15 residues.

The chain employs TRBV6-6 and TRBJ2-3; 7 positions agree with TRBD2. The germline V gene has CDR1 MNHNY and CDR2 SVGAGI (reference sequence). J lost 0 bases, V lost 2 bases, and 2 bases had no gene match. This CDR3 region has 15 residues. The chain's CDR3 is CASSYEAGSTDTQYF. In DNA form, the CDR3 reads TGTGCCAGCAGTTACGAAGCGGGGAGCACAGATACGCAGTATTTT.

The chain uses TRBV5-5 and TRBJ2-1, with TRBD2 identical over 8 bases. The CDR3 has 15 residues. The V gene end was trimmed by 4 bases and the J gene end by 8 bases; junction bases not matched to a gene: 11. The germline CDR1 and CDR2 sequences are SGHKS and YYEKEE (reference sequence). CDR3 sequence (DNA): TGTGCCAGCAGCGTCCTTCTCGGGGGGGCGGATGAGCAGTTCTTC. Translation gives CASSVLLGGADEQFF.

This chain joins TRBV29-1 and TRBJ2-3, with 9 bases lining up with TRBD1. The CDR3 has 16 residues. Looked up from germline, CDR1 is SQVTM and CDR2 is ANQGSEA. V shed 6 bases, J shed 2 bases, and the junction held 12 bases outside the gene matches. The CDR3 protein is CSVARDREELTDTQYF. CDR3 bases: TGCAGCGTAGCCCGGGACAGGGAGGAACTCACAGATACGCAGTATTTT.

The chain employs TRBV23-1 and TRBJ2-1; 8 nucleotides line up with TRBD1. TRBV23-1 is sorted into the ORF group, with uncertain function. The CDR3 totals 17 residues. With V trimmed by 3 bases and J by 4 bases, 11 bases remained unmatched. The CDR3 here is CASSQRTGKGGYNEQFF. CDR3 coding DNA: TGCGCCAGCAGTCAGAGGACAGGGAAGGGAGGTTACAATGAGCAGTTCTTC.

V gene TRBV5-5 combines with J gene TRBJ1-4; 10 nucleotides agree with TRBD1. Germline V gene sequence: CDR1 SGHKS, CDR2 YYEKEE (reference sequence). The V gene end was trimmed by 4 bases and the J gene end by 6 bases; junction bases not matched to a gene: 6. The CDR3 runs to 15 residues. The CDR3 here is CASSELGTGDEKLFF. The DNA for the CDR3 is TGTGCCAGCAGCGAACTTGGGACAGGGGATGAAAAACTGTTTTTT.

The chain couples TRBV27 to TRBJ2-7, with a weak D call TRBD1 (6 bases). V lost 7 bases and J lost 2, with 21 bases in between. This CDR3 spans 16 amino acids. CDR1 is MNHEY, CDR2 SMNVEV, per germline (reference sequence). CDR3 sequence (DNA): TGTGCCAGCACCGCCGCAACAGGGATACCCCCCTACGAGCAGTACTTC. Translation: CASTAATGIPPYEQYF.

The rearrangement uses TRBV18 and TRBJ1-1; D is perhaps TRBD1 (6 bases). Trimming removed 8 bases at V and 4 bases at J, with 17 bases between. Germline V gene sequence: CDR1 KGHSH, CDR2 LQKENI. This CDR3 is built from 14 residues. The CDR3 DNA reads TGTGCCAGCGGTAATGAACAGGGTTCCACTGAAGCTTTCTTT. Translating it yields CASGNEQGSTEAFF.

The chain employs TRBV28 and TRBJ2-7; 11 nucleotides line up with TRBD1. The trim removed 6 bases at V and 5 bases at J, leaving 6 bases unmatched. The CDR3 has 14 residues. Germline CDR1 is MDHEN and CDR2 is SYDVKM. This CDR3 reads CASSPRTGGHEQYF. The CDR3 DNA reads TGTGCCAGCAGCCCCAGGACAGGGGGCCACGAGCAGTACTTC.

A single count supports this clone. The CDR3 DNA reads as TGCAGCGTTGACCTAACTTACAATGAGCAGTTCTTC. It yields the protein CSVDLTYNEQFF. The chain joins TRBV29-1 to TRBJ2-1; no clear D gene. Between the trimmed V and J ends, which lost 3 bases and 4 bases, there was a span of 7 bases. The germline V gene encodes CDR1 SQVTM and CDR2 ANQGSEA. The CDR3 totals 12 residues.